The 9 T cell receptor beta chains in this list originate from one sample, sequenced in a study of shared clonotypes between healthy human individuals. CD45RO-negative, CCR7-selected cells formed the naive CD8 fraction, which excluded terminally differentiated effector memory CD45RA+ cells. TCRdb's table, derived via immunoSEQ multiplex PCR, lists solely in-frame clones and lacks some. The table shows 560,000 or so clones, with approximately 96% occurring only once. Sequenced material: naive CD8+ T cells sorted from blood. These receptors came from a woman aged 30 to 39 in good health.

CDR3 region: CASSLMTASYEQYF. Here the CDR3 DNA reads TGTGCCAGCAGTCTAATGACAGCCTCCTACGAGCAGTACTTC. The chain uses TRBV28 and TRBJ2-7; a weak D match, TRBD1 (5 bases). CDR3 length: 14 residues. Germline V gene data show CDR1 as MDHEN and CDR2 as SYDVKM. V shed 5 bases and J shed 0 bases, with 11 bases lying between them.

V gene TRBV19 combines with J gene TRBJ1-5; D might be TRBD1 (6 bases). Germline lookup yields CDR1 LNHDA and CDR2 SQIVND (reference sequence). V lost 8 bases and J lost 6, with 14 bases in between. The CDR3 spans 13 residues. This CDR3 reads CASSYGGSQPQHF. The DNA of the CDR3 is TGTGCCAGTTCCTACGGGGGCAGTCAGCCCCAGCATTTT. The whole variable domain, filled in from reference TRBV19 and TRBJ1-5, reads DGGITQSPKYLFRKEGQNVTLSCEQNLNHDAMYWYRQDPGQGLRLIYYSQIVNDFQKGDIAEGYSVSREKKESFPLTVTSAQKNPTAFYLCASSYGGSQPQHFGDGTRLSIL.

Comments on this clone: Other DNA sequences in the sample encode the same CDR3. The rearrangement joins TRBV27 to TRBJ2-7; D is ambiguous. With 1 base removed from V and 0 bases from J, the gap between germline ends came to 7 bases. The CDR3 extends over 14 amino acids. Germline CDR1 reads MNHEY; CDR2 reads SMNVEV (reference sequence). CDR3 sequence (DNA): TGTGCCAGCAGTTTATTGGCTAGCTCCTACGAGCAGTACTTC. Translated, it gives CASSLLASSYEQYF.

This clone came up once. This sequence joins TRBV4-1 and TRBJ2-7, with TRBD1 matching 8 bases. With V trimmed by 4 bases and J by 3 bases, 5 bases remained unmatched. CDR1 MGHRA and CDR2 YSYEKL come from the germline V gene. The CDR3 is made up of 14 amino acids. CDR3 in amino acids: CASSRDRGDYEQYF. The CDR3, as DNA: TGCGCCAGCAGCCGAGACAGGGGAGACTACGAGCAGTACTTC.

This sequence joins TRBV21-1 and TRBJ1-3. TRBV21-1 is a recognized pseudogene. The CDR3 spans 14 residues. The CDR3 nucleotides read TGTGCCAGCAAGGCACAACTCTCTGGAAACACCATATATTTT. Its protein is CASKAQLSGNTIYF.

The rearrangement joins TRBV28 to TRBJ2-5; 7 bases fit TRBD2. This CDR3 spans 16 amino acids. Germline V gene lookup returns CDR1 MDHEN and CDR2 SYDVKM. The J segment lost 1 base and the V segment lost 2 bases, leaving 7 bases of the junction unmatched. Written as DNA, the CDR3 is TGTGCCAGCAGTTTAACGGCGGGAGCAACCCAAGAGACCCAGTACTTC. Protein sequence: CASSLTAGATQETQYF.

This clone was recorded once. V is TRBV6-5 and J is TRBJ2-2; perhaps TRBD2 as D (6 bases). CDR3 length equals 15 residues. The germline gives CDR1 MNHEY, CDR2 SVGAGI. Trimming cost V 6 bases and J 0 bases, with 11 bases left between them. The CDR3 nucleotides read TGTGCCAGCAGACCACCGGGGGCGAACACCGGGGAGCTGTTTTTT. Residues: CASRPPGANTGELFF.

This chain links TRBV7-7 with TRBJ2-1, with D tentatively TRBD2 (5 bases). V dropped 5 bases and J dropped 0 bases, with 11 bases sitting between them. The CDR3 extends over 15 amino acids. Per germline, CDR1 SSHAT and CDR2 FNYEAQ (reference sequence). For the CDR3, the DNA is TGTGCCAGCAGCCCCGTTGGGAGCTCCTACAATGAGCAGTTCTTC. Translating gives CASSPVGSSYNEQFF.

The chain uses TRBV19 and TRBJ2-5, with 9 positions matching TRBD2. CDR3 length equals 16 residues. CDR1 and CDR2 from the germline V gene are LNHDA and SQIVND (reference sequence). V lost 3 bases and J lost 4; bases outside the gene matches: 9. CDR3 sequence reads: CASSIAGTSPRETQYF. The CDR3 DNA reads TGTGCCAGTAGTATTGCGGGGACTAGCCCTAGAGAGACCCAGTACTTC.